This T cell receptor beta chain was identified during a study of T cell responses to AZD1222 COVID-19 vaccine (dated by TCRdb to the early 2020s). The study in broad terms: A total of about 250 trial participants underwent TCR sequencing, of whom approximately 200 had received two doses of AZD1222 and about 25 had received two doses of the MenACWY control vaccine. Enrollment into the trials was organized by age into subgroups of 18-55, 56-69 and 70-plus years, and those subgroups contained roughly 160, 29 and 62 TCR-sequenced participants, respectively. On the study overall, not on this receptor specifically: Because no day 14 peak-response samples were available, repertoires were characterized only after the peak T cell response. Conclusions about previously exposed vaccinees are limited, since just six or seven AZD1222 recipients were seropositive for SARS-CoV-2 at baseline. Participants were mostly white British and included more females than males, and it was suggested by the authors that clonal diversity may have been underestimated. After two AZD1222 doses, both the breadth and the depth of spike-specific TCRs were significantly higher than at day 0 and than in MenACWY recipients. The 56-69-year group was small, and its depth increase did not reach significance, likely because of low power. The whole spike protein was spanned by vaccine-associated CD4 TCRs, and dominant responses were seen in regions 160-218 and 743-854. Reportedly, almost half of the unique spike-specific TCRs recognized epitopes lying outside the regions that are mutated in the B.1.351 and B.1.1.7 variants.

Regarding this clone: Its antigen has not been determined. No qualities accompany the bases; no much larger clone lies one base away.

The CDR3 regions of human TCRbeta chains were subjected to immunosequencing. The study's own analysis went as follows. TCRs in the repertoires were compared against a reference library of SARS-CoV-2-specific TCRs that had been generated with the MIRA antigen-specificity platform. Breadth was defined as the fraction of unique TCRs that were SARS-CoV-2-associated. Depth was defined as the fraction of total T cells that were SARS-CoV-2-associated. Each spike-specific TCR was assigned to its reactive spike region and to a CD4 or CD8 class using the MIRA data. Log10-transformed breadth and depth values were compared by one-way ANOVA with Sidak's multiple comparisons tests. In TCRdb, the immuneACCESS table is reduced to in-frame sequences with V and J assigned. These tables do not hold every clone; where another copy was compared, an unresolved V gene accounts for under half, and the others remain unexplained. Clone size and V and J calls were adopted from that table, with D and trimming inferred from the DNA. Recorded for this sample are around 120,000 clones; 85% to 95% of them occurred a single time. The ten largest clones represent 5% of the sample.

The time point label here, explained by the study, means: about 28 days (+/-7) after the second vaccine dose. Because spike-specific TCR depth and breadth did not differ between the two schedules, AZD1222 recipients who got a second dose at roughly 4 weeks were pooled with those who got a second dose at roughly 12 weeks. Vaccinee samples were obtained from the UK trials COV001 and COV002, which included a single-blind randomized controlled phase 2/3 trial of AZD1222 (ChAdOx1 nCoV-19) in healthy adults. For TCRbeta chain sequencing, PBMC samples were collected from trial participants at day 0 and at day 28 after the second dose. This clonotype was obtained from an adult who received the AZD1222 COVID-19 vaccine. The material sequenced was peripheral blood, taken 28 days after the second AZD1222 dose.

DNA sequence: TGTGCTAGTGGTTTGAACCGGGGAGGGAGCTATGGCTACACCTTC. Its translation is CASGLNRGGSYGYTF. The sequence joins TRBV12-5 to TRBJ1-2, with no reliable assignment of the D segment. V sheds 2 bases and J sheds 4 bases, leaving 14 bases between their ends. From a lookup of the germline V gene, CDR1 and CDR2 are LGHNT and FRNRAP. From its cysteine to its phenylalanine, the CDR3 spans 15 amino acids. CDR3 DNA is the only sequence kept; it has 45 bases, read in frame from the first base.